Reported below is one T cell receptor (beta chain). Its antigen is not identified. The record originates from a study of Graves' ophthalmopathy and Graves' hyperthyroidism. Study-level information: At initial diagnosis, peripheral blood was obtained, and this preceded any treatment.

The study amplified TCR beta CDR3 regions using RNA transcripts. RT-PCR with HTBI primers came first, then second-round multiplex PCR. From the multiplex PCR reads, TCRdb called clonotypes with MiXCR, one entry per CDR3 protein. The sample yields roughly 700,000 distinct CDR3 sequences, about 44% seen once. Study results and caveats: In blood appeared most of the expanded thyroid clonotypes whose frequency exceeded 0.001.

Donors with ophthalmopathy: moderate-to-severe activity, CAS ≥3, NOSPECS ≥4, duration under 3 months. Trimming took 6 bases from V and 2 from J; bases not matched to a gene: 19. This CDR3 has 17 amino acids. Germline-derived CDR1 and CDR2 are DFQATT and SNEGSKA (reference sequence). The chain employs TRBV20-1 and TRBJ2-7; 7 nucleotides match TRBD2. Sequencing used peripheral blood. This TCR derives from an adult man with Graves' ophthalmopathy. As DNA, the CDR3 is TGCAGTGCACAAGAGTGGCTAGCGGAGGGGCGGGCCTACGAGCAGTACTTC. It translates to CSAQEWLAEGRAYEQYF.